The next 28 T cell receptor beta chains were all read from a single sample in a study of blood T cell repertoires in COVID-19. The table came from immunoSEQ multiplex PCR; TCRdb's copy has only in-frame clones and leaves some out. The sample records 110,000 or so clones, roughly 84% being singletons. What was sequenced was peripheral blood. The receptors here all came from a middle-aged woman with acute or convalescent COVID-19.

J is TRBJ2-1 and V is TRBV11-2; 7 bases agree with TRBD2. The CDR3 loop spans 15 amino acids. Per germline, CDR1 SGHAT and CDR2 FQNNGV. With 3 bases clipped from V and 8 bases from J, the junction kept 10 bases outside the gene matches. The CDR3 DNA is TGTGCCAGCAGCTTCACCGGGACTAAGGGCGATGAGCAGTTCTTC. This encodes CASSFTGTKGDEQFF.

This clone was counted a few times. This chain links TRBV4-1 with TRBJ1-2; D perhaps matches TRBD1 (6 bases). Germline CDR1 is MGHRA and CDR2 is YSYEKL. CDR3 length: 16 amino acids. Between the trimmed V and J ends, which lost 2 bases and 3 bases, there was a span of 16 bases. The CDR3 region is CASSQKIHREHYGYTF. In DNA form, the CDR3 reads TGCGCCAGCAGCCAAAAGATCCACAGGGAACACTATGGCTACACCTTC.

DNA of the CDR3: TGTGCCAGCAGCTTAGGAGGTGGCGGGGAGCTGTTTTTT. Translation gives CASSLGGGGELFF. This chain connects TRBV7-9 to TRBJ2-2; D uncertain. The germline CDR1 and CDR2 sequences are SEHNR and FQNEAQ (reference sequence). The CDR3 has 13 residues. V was shortened by 1 base and J by 7 bases, with 7 bases between the two germline ends.

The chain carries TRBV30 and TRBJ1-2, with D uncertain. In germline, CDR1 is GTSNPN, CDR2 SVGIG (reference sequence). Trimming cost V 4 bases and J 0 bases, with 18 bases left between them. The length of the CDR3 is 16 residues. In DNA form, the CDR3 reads TGTGCCTGGACCGCCCGGGGAGGGTTCTCTAACTATGGCTACACCTTC. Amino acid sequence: CAWTARGGFSNYGYTF.

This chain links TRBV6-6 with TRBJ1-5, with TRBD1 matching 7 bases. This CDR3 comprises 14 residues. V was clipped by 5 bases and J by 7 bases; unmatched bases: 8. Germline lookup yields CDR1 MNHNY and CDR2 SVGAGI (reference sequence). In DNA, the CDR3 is TGTGCCAGCAGTCAATCGACAGGGTACCAGCCCCAGCATTTT. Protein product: CASSQSTGYQPQHF.

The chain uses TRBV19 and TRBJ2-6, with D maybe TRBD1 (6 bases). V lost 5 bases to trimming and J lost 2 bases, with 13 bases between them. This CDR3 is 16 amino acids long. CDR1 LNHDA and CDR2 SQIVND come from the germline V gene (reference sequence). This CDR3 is CASSPQGPPGANVLTF. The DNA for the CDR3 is TGTGCCAGTAGTCCCCAGGGGCCGCCTGGGGCCAACGTCCTGACTTTC.

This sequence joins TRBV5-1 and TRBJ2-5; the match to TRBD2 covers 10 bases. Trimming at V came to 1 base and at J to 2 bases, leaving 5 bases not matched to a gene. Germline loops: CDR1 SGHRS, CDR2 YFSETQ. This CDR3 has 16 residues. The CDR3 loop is CASSLMVAGGQETQYF. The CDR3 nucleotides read TGCGCCAGCAGCTTGATGGTAGCGGGGGGTCAAGAGACCCAGTACTTC. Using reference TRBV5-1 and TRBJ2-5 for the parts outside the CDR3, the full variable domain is KAGVTQTPRYLIKTRGQQVTLSCSPISGHRSVSWYQQTPGQGLQFLFEYFSETQRNKGNFPGRFSGRQFSNSRSEMNVSTLELGDSALYLCASSLMVAGGQETQYFGPGTRLLVL.

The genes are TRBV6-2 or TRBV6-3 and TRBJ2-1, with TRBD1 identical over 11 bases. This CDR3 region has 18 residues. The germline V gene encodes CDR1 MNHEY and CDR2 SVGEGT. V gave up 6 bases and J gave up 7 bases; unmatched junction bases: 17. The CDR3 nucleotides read TGTGCCAGCAGCCAGTCCCCTCGGACAGGGGGCTGGCTGAATGAGCAGTTCTTC. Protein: CASSQSPRTGGWLNEQFF.

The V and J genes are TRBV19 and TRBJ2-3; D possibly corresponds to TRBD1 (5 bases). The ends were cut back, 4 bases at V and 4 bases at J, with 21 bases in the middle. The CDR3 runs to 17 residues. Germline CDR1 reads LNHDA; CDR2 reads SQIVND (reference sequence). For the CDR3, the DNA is TGTGCCAGTAGTACCTCGGTGGGGCGAGGCGGCGCAGATACGCAGTATTTT. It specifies CASSTSVGRGGADTQYF.

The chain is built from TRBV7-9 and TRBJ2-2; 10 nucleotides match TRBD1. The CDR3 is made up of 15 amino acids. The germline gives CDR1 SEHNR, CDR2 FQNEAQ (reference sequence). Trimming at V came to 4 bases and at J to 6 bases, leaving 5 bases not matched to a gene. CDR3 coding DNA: TGTGCCAGCAGCTCAGACAGGGGGCGGCCCGGGGAGCTGTTTTTT. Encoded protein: CASSSDRGRPGELFF.

CDR3 nucleotides: TGTGCCAGCAGCCAAGAGGGACAGCTAAATTCACCCCTCCACTTT. As protein: CASSQEGQLNSPLHF. V gene TRBV3-1 (or the pseudogene TRBV3-2) combines with J gene TRBJ1-6; 7 bases align to TRBD1. CDR1 is LGHDT and CDR2 is YNNKEL in the germline V gene (reference sequence). There are 15 residues in the CDR3. V trimming: 0 bases; J trimming: 7 bases; junction bases outside the gene matches: 3.

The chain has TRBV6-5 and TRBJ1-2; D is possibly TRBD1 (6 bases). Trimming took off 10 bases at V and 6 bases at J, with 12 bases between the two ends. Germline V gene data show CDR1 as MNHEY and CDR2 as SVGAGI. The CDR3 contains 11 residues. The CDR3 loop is CATRDIHGYTF. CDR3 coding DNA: TGTGCCACCCGGGACATACATGGCTACACCTTC.

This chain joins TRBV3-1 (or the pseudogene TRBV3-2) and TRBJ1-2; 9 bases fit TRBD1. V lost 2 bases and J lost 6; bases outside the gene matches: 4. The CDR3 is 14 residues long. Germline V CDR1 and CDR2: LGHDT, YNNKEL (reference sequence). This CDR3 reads CASSQHGTGHGYTF. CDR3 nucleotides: TGTGCCAGCAGCCAACATGGGACAGGGCATGGCTACACCTTC.

The CDR3 reads CASSESDNEQFF. As DNA, the CDR3 is TGTGCCAGCAGTGAATCTGACAATGAGCAGTTCTTC. The rearrangement uses TRBV6-1 and TRBJ2-1; D remains ambiguous. Per germline, CDR1 MNHNS and CDR2 SASEGT. Deletions cut 2 bases from V and 5 bases from J, with 4 bases between. The CDR3 spans 12 residues.

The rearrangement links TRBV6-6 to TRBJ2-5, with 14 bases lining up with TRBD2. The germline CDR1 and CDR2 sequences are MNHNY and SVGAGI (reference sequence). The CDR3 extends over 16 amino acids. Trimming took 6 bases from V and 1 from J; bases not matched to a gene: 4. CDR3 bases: TGTGCCAGCAGACTGACTAGCGGGGGGGGCCAAGAGACCCAGTACTTC. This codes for CASRLTSGGGQETQYF.

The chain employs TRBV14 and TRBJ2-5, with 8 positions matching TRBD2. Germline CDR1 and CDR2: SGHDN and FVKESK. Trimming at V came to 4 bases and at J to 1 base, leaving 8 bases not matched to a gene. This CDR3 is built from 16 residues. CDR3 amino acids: CASSRGLARAQETQYF. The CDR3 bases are TGTGCCAGCAGCCGCGGACTAGCTAGGGCCCAAGAGACCCAGTACTTC.

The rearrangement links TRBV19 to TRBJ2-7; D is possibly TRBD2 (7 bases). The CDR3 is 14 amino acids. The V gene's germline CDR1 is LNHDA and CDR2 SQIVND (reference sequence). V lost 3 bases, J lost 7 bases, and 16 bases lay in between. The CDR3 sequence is CASSISGGVWEQYF. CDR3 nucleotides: TGTGCCAGTAGTATTTCGGGGGGCGTTTGGGAGCAGTACTTC.

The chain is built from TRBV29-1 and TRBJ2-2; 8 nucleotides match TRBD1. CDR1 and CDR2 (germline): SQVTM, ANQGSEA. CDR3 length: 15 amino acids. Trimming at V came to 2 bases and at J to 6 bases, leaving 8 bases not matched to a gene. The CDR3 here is CSVETGQGIAGELFF. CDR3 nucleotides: TGCAGCGTTGAAACTGGACAGGGAATCGCCGGGGAGCTGTTTTTT.

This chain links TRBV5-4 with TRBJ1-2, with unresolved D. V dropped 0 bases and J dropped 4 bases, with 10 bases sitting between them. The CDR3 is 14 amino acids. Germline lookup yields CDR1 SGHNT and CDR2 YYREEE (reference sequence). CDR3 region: CASSLAVSSYGYTF. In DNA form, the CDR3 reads TGTGCCAGCAGCTTGGCCGTCAGTTCCTATGGCTACACCTTC.

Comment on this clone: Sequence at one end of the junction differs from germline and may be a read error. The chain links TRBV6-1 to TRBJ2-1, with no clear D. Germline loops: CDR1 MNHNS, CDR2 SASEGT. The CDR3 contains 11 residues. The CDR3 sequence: CASSDSNQQFF. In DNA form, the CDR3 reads TGTGCCAGCAGTGATAGCAATCAGCAGTTCTTC.

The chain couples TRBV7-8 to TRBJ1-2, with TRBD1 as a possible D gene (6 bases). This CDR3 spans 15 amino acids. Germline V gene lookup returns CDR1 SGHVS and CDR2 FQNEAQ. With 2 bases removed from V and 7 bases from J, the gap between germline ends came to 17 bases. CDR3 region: CASSLFSRGSSGYTF. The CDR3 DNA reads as TGTGCCAGCAGCTTATTCTCCAGGGGAAGTAGTGGCTACACCTTC.

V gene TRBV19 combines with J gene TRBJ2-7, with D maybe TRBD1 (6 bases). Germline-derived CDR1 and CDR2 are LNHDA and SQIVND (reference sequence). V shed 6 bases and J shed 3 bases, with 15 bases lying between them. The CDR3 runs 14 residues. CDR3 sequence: CASRSPGQGYEQYF. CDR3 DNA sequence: TGTGCCAGTAGAAGCCCGGGACAAGGCTACGAGCAGTACTTC.

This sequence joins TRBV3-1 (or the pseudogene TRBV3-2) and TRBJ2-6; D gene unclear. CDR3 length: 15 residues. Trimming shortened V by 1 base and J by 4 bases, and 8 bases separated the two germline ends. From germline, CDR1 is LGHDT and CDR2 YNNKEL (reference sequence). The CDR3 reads CASSQGTYGANVLTF. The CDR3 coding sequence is TGTGCCAGCAGCCAAGGCACTTACGGGGCCAACGTCCTGACTTTC.

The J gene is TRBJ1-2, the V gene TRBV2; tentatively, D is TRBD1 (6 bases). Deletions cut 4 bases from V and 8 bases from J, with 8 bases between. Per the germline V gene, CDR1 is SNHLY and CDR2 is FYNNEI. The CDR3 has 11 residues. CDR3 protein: CASSGQVGYTF. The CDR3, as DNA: TGTGCCAGCAGTGGACAGGTCGGCTACACCTTC.

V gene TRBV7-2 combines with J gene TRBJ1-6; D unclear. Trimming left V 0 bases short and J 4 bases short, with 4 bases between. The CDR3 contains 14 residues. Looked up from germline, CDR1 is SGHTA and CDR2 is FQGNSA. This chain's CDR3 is CASSLALYNSPLHF. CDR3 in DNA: TGTGCCAGCAGCTTAGCACTATATAATTCACCCCTCCACTTT.

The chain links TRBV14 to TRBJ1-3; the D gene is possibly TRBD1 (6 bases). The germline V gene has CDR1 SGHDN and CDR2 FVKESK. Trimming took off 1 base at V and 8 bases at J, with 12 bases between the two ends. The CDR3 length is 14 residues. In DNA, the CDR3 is TGTGCCAGCAGCCAAGTCAGGGGAGCGCACACCATATATTTT. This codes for CASSQVRGAHTIYF.

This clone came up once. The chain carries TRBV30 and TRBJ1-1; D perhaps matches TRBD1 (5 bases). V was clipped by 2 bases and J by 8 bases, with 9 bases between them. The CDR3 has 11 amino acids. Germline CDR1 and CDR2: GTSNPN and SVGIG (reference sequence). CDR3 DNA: TGTGCCTGGAGTCACCAGGGCGAAGCTTTCTTT. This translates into CAWSHQGEAFF.

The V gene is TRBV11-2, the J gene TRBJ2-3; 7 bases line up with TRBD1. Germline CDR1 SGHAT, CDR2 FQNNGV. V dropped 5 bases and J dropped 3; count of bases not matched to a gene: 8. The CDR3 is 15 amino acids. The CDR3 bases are TGTGCCAGCAGCCCGACAGGGATTGGTACAGATACGCAGTATTTT. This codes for CASSPTGIGTDTQYF.